This section outlines one TCR beta chain sequence together with its context. The study reverse transcribed the entire isolated RNA, so it sequenced expressed TCRB transcripts. Some clones are missing from TCRdb's copy, which holds only in-frame ones; the method was immunoSEQ multiplex PCR. The top ten hold about 1.3% of the sample, which has about 140,000 clones, 6.9% seen once. V was shortened by 6 bases and J by 2 bases, with 11 bases between the two germline ends. Germline lookup yields CDR1 MDHEN and CDR2 SYDVKM. CDR3 length: 15 residues. The sample is drawn from a study of beta chain features in type 1 diabetes.

Sequences were obtained from central memory CD4+ T cells from blood. The gene calls are TRBV28 and TRBJ2-6; D perhaps matches TRBD1 (7 bases). The receptor's source is a young woman in good health. CDR3 in DNA: TGTGCCAGCAGATCAGGGGGGCCTGGGGCCAACGTCCTGACTTTC. It specifies CASRSGGPGANVLTF. The entire variable domain, with the rest obtained from reference TRBV28 and TRBJ2-6, is as follows: DVKVTQSSRYLVKRTGEKVFLECVQDMDHENMFWYRQDPGLGLRLIYFSYDVKMKEKGDIPEGYSVSREKKERFSLILESASTNQTSMYLCASRSGGPGANVLTFGAGSRLTVL.